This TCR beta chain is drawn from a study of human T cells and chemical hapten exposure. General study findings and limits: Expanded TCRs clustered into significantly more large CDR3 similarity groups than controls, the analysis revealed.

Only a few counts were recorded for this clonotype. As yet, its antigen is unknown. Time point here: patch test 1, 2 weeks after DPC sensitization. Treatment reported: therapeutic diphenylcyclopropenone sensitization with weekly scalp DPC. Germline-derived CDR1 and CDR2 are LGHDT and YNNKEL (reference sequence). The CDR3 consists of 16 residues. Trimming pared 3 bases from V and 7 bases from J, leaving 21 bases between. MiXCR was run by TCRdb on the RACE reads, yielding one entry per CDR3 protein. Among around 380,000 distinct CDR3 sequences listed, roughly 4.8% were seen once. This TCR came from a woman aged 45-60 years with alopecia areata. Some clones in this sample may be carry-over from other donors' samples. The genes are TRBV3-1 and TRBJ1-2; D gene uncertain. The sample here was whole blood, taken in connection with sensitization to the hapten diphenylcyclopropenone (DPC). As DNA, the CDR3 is TGTGCCAGCAGCCACCTCACCCGGAGCCAGCCGAGTGGCTACACCTTC. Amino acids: CASSHLTRSQPSGYTF.